This entry lists 31 T cell receptor beta chains sequenced from one sample in a study of T-cell reconstitution after alpha-beta-depleted transplantation in children. Preparation of the TCRbeta library involved a method that used unique molecular identifiers. TCRdb itself ran the PCR reads through MiXCR, one entry per CDR3 protein. The sample yields 200,000 or so distinct CDR3 sequences, 5% to 6.5% seen once. This material consisted of PBMCs, taken before TCRalphabeta/CD19-depleted stem cell transplant. Receptors originate from a girl under three years old with combined immunodeficiency, due to receive a stem cell transplant.

Many counts were recorded for this clonotype. This chain connects TRBV14 to TRBJ2-1, with 9 bases matching TRBD2. CDR1 is SGHDN, CDR2 FVKESK, per germline. The length of the CDR3 is 16 residues. Trimming cost V 7 bases and J 2 bases; bases outside gene matches: 9. The chain's CDR3 is CASTPLAGATYNEQFF. CDR3 in DNA: TGTGCCAGCACCCCCTTAGCGGGGGCAACCTACAATGAGCAGTTCTTC.

This clonotype was seen repeatedly, ten times or more. This sequence joins TRBV5-1 and TRBJ2-2, with 9 bases that match TRBD1. J lost 6 bases, V lost 4 bases, and 4 bases had no gene match. CDR3 length equals 14 residues. In germline, CDR1 is SGHRS, CDR2 YFSETQ. The CDR3 region is CASSPGTGPGELFF. The CDR3 region has the DNA TGCGCCAGCAGCCCCGGGACAGGGCCCGGGGAGCTGTTTTTT.

Comments on this clonotype: A junction end diverges from the germline sequence, so it may reflect a read error. The J gene is TRBJ2-5, the V gene TRBV7-9; D possibly matches TRBD1 or TRBD2 (5 bases each). CDR3 size: 14 residues. The germline V gene has CDR1 SEHNR and CDR2 FQNEAQ (reference sequence). CDR3 coding DNA: TGTGTCAGCAGCTTATTATTGGGGGTGGAGACCCAGTACTTC. Encoded protein: CVSSLLLGVETQYF.

This clonotype was picked up a small number of times. The chain joins TRBV15 to TRBJ1-3; D remains ambiguous. Trimming took 0 bases from V and 0 from J, leaving 9 bases between them. This CDR3 contains 16 residues. The germline gives CDR1 LNHNV, CDR2 YYDKDF (reference sequence). DNA for the CDR3: TGTGCCACCAGCAGAGAACAGTTTTCCTCTGGAAACACCATATATTTT. This encodes CATSREQFSSGNTIYF.

CDR3 DNA sequence: TGCAGCGTTGGGGACAACCAGCCCCAGCATTTT. Translated: CSVGDNQPQHF. This rearrangement joins TRBV29-1 to TRBJ1-5; D may be TRBD1 (6 bases). Between the trimmed V and J ends, which lost 4 bases and 7 bases, there was a span of 8 bases. The CDR3 is 11 residues long. Germline CDR1 SQVTM, CDR2 ANQGSEA.

This clonotype was seen ten or more times. This sequence joins TRBV7-9 and TRBJ2-1; the D gene is possibly TRBD1 (5 bases). The CDR3 has 17 residues. The V end was cut by 4 bases, the J end by 3 bases, with 19 bases between. Per germline, CDR1 SEHNR and CDR2 FQNEAQ (reference sequence). The CDR3 bases are TGTGCCAGCAGCTCGGGCCCCGGCGGACATTTCTACAATGAGCAGTTCTTC. This gives the protein CASSSGPGGHFYNEQFF.

In its sample, this clonotype was seen many times. V usage is TRBV7-8 and J usage is TRBJ2-1; the match to TRBD2 covers 7 bases. V shed 5 bases, J shed 6 bases, and the junction held 7 bases outside the gene matches. The CDR3 is 14 residues long. The germline V gene has CDR1 SGHVS and CDR2 FQNEAQ. DNA of the CDR3: TGTGCCAGCAGCAGTAAAGCGGGACCCAATGAGCAGTTCTTC. As protein: CASSSKAGPNEQFF.

There are many counts of this clonotype. The chain links TRBV19 to TRBJ2-5; TRBD1 matches 8 bases. Germline V gene lookup returns CDR1 LNHDA and CDR2 SQIVND (reference sequence). This CDR3 contains 14 residues. V lost 10 bases, J lost 5 bases, and 12 bases stayed unmatched. CDR3 nucleotides: TGTGCCACCAGCGTCCAGGGGGCCTGGGAGACCCAGTACTTC. As protein: CATSVQGAWETQYF. Drawing the rest from reference TRBV19 and TRBJ2-5, the complete variable domain is DGGITQSPKYLFRKEGQNVTLSCEQNLNHDAMYWYRQDPGQGLRLIYYSQIVNDFQKGDIAEGYSVSREKKESFPLTVTSAQKNPTAFYLCATSVQGAWETQYFGPGTRLLVL.

This clonotype occurred many times. The CDR3 sequence is CASSFYGGQGSYEQYF. The CDR3 nucleotides read TGTGCCAGCAGCTTTTATGGGGGACAGGGATCCTACGAGCAGTACTTC. V usage is TRBV7-9 and J usage is TRBJ2-7, with 9 nucleotides matching TRBD1. Germline CDR1 is SEHNR and CDR2 is FQNEAQ (reference sequence). The CDR3 loop spans 16 amino acids. J lost 1 base, V lost 3 bases, and 7 bases had no gene match.

The chain links TRBV2 to TRBJ2-7; TRBD1 might be the D (6 bases). This CDR3 region has 17 residues. V was shortened by 1 base and J by 3 bases, with 19 bases between the two germline ends. Germline V gene lookup returns CDR1 SNHLY and CDR2 FYNNEI. CDR3 protein: CASSEGQNSGVSYEQYF. The CDR3 DNA reads as TGTGCCAGCAGTGAAGGACAAAACTCAGGGGTTAGCTACGAGCAGTACTTC.

This clonotype was counted many times. The chain carries TRBV6-5 and TRBJ2-7, with TRBD1 as a possible D gene (6 bases). Germline-derived CDR1 and CDR2 are MNHEY and SVGAGI. This CDR3 spans 16 amino acids. The V end lost 0 bases, the J end lost 5 bases, and 17 bases lay between the germline ends. The CDR3 region has the DNA TGTGCCAGCAGTTACTCGAAGTGGGGGCGTAATGACGAGCAGTACTTC. This sequence encodes CASSYSKWGRNDEQYF.

This clonotype was found many times. The chain links TRBV5-6 to TRBJ2-7; D might be TRBD2 (5 bases). Germline V CDR1 and CDR2: SGHDT, YYEEEE. CDR3 length: 14 residues. V shed 1 base and J shed 4 bases, with 12 bases lying between them. The CDR3 sequence is CASSLWLGGYEQYF. CDR3 nucleotide sequence: TGTGCCAGCAGCTTGTGGCTAGGAGGTTACGAGCAGTACTTC.

Ten or more counts support this clonotype. This chain links TRBV9 with TRBJ2-2, with D perhaps TRBD1 or TRBD2 (6 bases each). This CDR3 is 14 amino acids long. Germline V gene lookup returns CDR1 SGDLS and CDR2 YYNGEE. V lost 2 bases and J 7 bases, leaving 12 bases between the germline ends. CDR3 residues: CASSVTGAGGELFF. CDR3 coding DNA: TGTGCCAGCAGCGTTACGGGGGCGGGCGGGGAGCTGTTTTTT.

The chain employs TRBV12-3 or TRBV12-4 and TRBJ2-2; 7 bases align to TRBD1. The CDR3 length is 19 residues. V lost 7 bases to trimming and J lost 0 bases; unmatched junction nucleotides: 17. CDR3 sequence: CASTESRERDSTNTGELFF. CDR3 bases: TGTGCCAGCACCGAAAGTAGAGAGAGGGACAGTACGAACACCGGGGAGCTGTTTTTT.

This chain connects TRBV7-9 to TRBJ1-1; TRBD1 is a possible D gene (5 bases). This CDR3 spans 15 amino acids. The germline V and J ends were trimmed by 8 bases and 1 base, with 17 bases remaining between them. In germline, CDR1 is SEHNR, CDR2 FQNEAQ (reference sequence). CDR3 sequence: CASFYPGGENTEAFF. CDR3 bases: TGTGCCAGCTTTTACCCTGGGGGGGAGAACACTGAAGCTTTCTTT.

This clonotype was counted ten times or more. The CDR3 region has the DNA TGTGCCAGCAGCGTAGGCATCCTTTCGAACACCGGGGAGCTGTTTTTT. Encoded protein: CASSVGILSNTGELFF. This chain links TRBV9 with TRBJ2-2; no clear D gene. The CDR3 is made up of 16 amino acids. V was cut by 0 bases and J by 0 bases, with 9 bases left in between. In germline, CDR1 is SGDLS, CDR2 YYNGEE. Full variable domain (missing parts from reference TRBV9 and TRBJ2-2): DSGVTQTPKHLITATGQRVTLRCSPRSGDLSVYWYQQSLDQGLQFLIQYYNGEERAKGNILERFSAQQFPDLHSELNLSSLELGDSALYFCASSVGILSNTGELFFGEGSRLTVL.

This clonotype was found many times. V usage is TRBV7-8 and J usage is TRBJ2-1, with D possibly matching TRBD2 (6 bases). Trimming shortened V by 2 bases and J by 0 bases, and 14 bases separated the two germline ends. The CDR3 length is 17 residues. Germline CDR1 SGHVS, CDR2 FQNEAQ. The CDR3 region has the DNA TGTGCCAGCAGCTTATTTCGGCGGGGAAGCTCCTACAATGAGCAGTTCTTC. Protein product: CASSLFRRGSSYNEQFF.

This clonotype has ten or more counts. This rearrangement joins TRBV11-2 to TRBJ1-1; D remains ambiguous. Trimming stripped 2 bases from V and 5 bases from J, with 15 bases between. Germline V gene sequence: CDR1 SGHAT, CDR2 FQNNGV. This CDR3 contains 15 residues. CDR3 sequence (DNA): TGTGCCAGCAGCTTATTGCTGGAGATTGGGACTGAAGCTTTCTTT. It yields the protein CASSLLLEIGTEAFF.

This clonotype was counted ten times or more. The rearrangement joins TRBV7-2 to TRBJ2-7; D is unresolved. V was clipped by 1 base and J by 6 bases, with 10 bases between them. Germline loops: CDR1 SGHTA, CDR2 FQGNSA. CDR3 length equals 13 residues. The CDR3 DNA reads as TGTGCCAGCAGCTTAGTACAGTCTTTCGAGCAGTACTTC. This codes for CASSLVQSFEQYF.

This clonotype was recorded at least ten times. V usage is TRBV7-9 and J usage is TRBJ1-1; no clear D. Germline V lookup: CDR1 SEHNR, CDR2 FQNEAQ (reference sequence). This CDR3 is built from 14 residues. Trimming took off 1 base at V and 2 bases at J, with 8 bases between the two ends. CDR3 bases: TGTGCCAGCAGCTTAGGTTTCCCAAACACTGAAGCTTTCTTT. Translating gives CASSLGFPNTEAFF. Looking up the rest from reference TRBV7-9 and TRBJ1-1 gives the full variable domain: DTGVSQNPRHKITKRGQNVTFRCDPISEHNRLYWYRQTLGQGPEFLTYFQNEAQLEKSRLLSDRFSAERPKGSFSTLEIQRTEQGDSAMYLCASSLGFPNTEAFFGQGTRLTVV.

This clonotype has a count of ten or more. The V call is TRBV12-3 or TRBV12-4, the J call TRBJ2-3; 8 bases agree with TRBD2. V trimming: 8 bases; J trimming: 2 bases; junction bases outside the gene matches: 6. The CDR3 extends over 14 amino acids. The CDR3 sequence is CASWVSGATDTQYF. The CDR3 DNA follows: TGTGCCAGCTGGGTTAGCGGGGCCACAGATACGCAGTATTTT.

This clonotype was seen many times. J is TRBJ1-1 and V is TRBV28; D not certain. Germline values: CDR1 MDHEN, CDR2 SYDVKM. The V end was cut by 2 bases, the J end by 1 base, with 8 bases between. This CDR3 contains 14 residues. CDR3: CASSLLARNTEAFF. In DNA form, the CDR3 reads TGTGCCAGCAGTTTACTCGCCCGGAACACTGAAGCTTTCTTT.

The rearrangement links TRBV2 to TRBJ2-5; D unresolved. The CDR3 consists of 14 residues. V was cut by 8 bases and J by 5 bases, with 18 bases left in between. Germline values: CDR1 SNHLY, CDR2 FYNNEI. DNA for the CDR3: TGTGCCAGCGCCCAAGCAGATTCGCCGGAGACCCAGTACTTC. Amino acids: CASAQADSPETQYF.

The rearrangement joins TRBV7-2 to TRBJ2-1, with TRBD2 matching 9 bases. The CDR3 contains 15 residues. J gave up 7 bases and V 1 base, and 5 bases lay outside the gene matches. Looked up from germline, CDR1 is SGHTA and CDR2 is FQGNSA. Here the CDR3 reads CASSLVPAGGNEQFF. The DNA for the CDR3 is TGTGCCAGCAGCTTAGTCCCAGCGGGAGGAAATGAGCAGTTCTTC.

This clonotype has just a few counts. V and J are TRBV6-2 or TRBV6-3 and TRBJ2-7; D may be TRBD1 or TRBD2 (5 bases each). Between the trimmed V and J ends, which lost 5 bases and 2 bases, there was a span of 19 bases. The CDR3 is 16 residues long. Germline assignment: CDR1 MNHEY and CDR2 SVGEGT. The CDR3 reads CASSLEPGRGTYEQYF. DNA of the CDR3: TGTGCCAGCAGTCTGGAGCCGGGGCGCGGAACCTACGAGCAGTACTTC.

This clonotype was picked up many times. The genes are TRBV7-2 and TRBJ2-7, with a possible D match to TRBD1 (5 bases). The V and J ends lost 2 bases and 0 bases respectively, with 8 bases between them. The V gene's germline CDR1 is SGHTA and CDR2 FQGNSA. There are 14 residues in the CDR3. CDR3: CASSLQDNSYEQYF. CDR3 in DNA: TGTGCCAGCAGCTTACAGGACAACTCCTACGAGCAGTACTTC.

This clonotype was observed at least ten times. This rearrangement joins TRBV6-5 to TRBJ2-1; 8 nucleotides match TRBD2. CDR3 length: 18 amino acids. Germline V gives CDR1 MNHEY, CDR2 SVGAGI. J gave up 4 bases and V 4 bases, and 15 bases lay outside the gene matches. The chain's CDR3 is CASSSTSERPYSYNEQFF. CDR3 DNA sequence: TGTGCCAGCAGTTCGACTAGCGAACGTCCTTACTCTTACAATGAGCAGTTCTTC.

This clonotype occurred many times. The V and J genes are TRBV18 and TRBJ2-1, with a possible D match to TRBD1 (6 bases). V lost 3 bases and J 4 bases, leaving 13 bases between the germline ends. This CDR3 comprises 15 residues. Germline V lookup: CDR1 KGHSH, CDR2 LQKENI. The CDR3 nucleotides read TGTGCCAGCTCACCTGTACAGGGAGAATACAATGAGCAGTTCTTC. This sequence encodes CASSPVQGEYNEQFF.

The sample holds many counts of this clonotype. This sequence joins TRBV28 and TRBJ2-7, with D hard to call. The length of the CDR3 is 17 residues. Between the trimmed V and J ends, which lost 4 bases and 6 bases, there was a span of 25 bases. CDR1 is MDHEN and CDR2 is SYDVKM in the germline V gene. In DNA form, the CDR3 reads TGTGCCAGCAGTTCACTAAAGGACCCCGGGCTGAGGCCCGAGCAGTACTTC. This translates into CASSSLKDPGLRPEQYF.

V usage is TRBV12-3 or TRBV12-4 and J usage is TRBJ1-5, with a possible D match to TRBD1 (6 bases). The CDR3 spans 15 residues. Trimming stripped 7 bases from V and 0 bases from J, with 13 bases between. The CDR3 DNA sequence: TGTGCCAGCAATGCAGGGGTTTTTAGCAATCAGCCCCAGCATTTT. Its protein product is CASNAGVFSNQPQHF.

This clonotype was counted many times. CDR3 sequence reads: CASSYNRINYGYTF. In DNA form, the CDR3 reads TGTGCCAGCAGTTACAACAGGATTAACTATGGCTACACCTTC. The chain links TRBV6-5 to TRBJ1-2; D is perhaps TRBD1 (5 bases). This CDR3 has 14 residues. The germline gives CDR1 MNHEY, CDR2 SVGAGI. Between the trimmed V and J ends, which lost 2 bases and 1 base, there was a span of 8 bases.